The T cell receptor (beta chain) under discussion was sequenced for a study of cytomegalovirus exposure and HLA in healthy donors (dated by TCRdb to 2016 to 2017). Regarding the complete study: According to an earlier analysis of 450 to 650 of the donors, about 179 million T cells yielded roughly 100 million unique TCR beta sequences and about 280 Gb of sequence data. The study used immunosequencing to profile the T cell repertoires of 666 subjects and linked those repertoires to cytomegalovirus serostatus. The study aimed to test whether signatures of past pathogen exposure could be identified by cataloging public T cell receptors. Along with the roughly 670-subject first cohort, a separate validation cohort of more than 90 different subjects was used. Typing coverage varied by locus: 629-630 donors for A, B, C, DRB1 and DQB1; approximately 520 for DQA1; over 600 for DPA1; fewer than 480 for DPB1. A later analysis re-examined previously published TCR beta repertoires from just over 650 donors and added high-resolution HLA genotyping to investigate patterns of TCR occurrence. All discovery cohort repertoires had been generated on a single sequencing platform. To predict cytomegalovirus infection status, the study combined high-throughput TCR immunosequencing, statistical association of individual TCRs with disease status, and machine learning. The genetic ancestry cluster associated with self-reported Caucasian donors included 80% to 90% of the roughly 400 genotyped donors. The later analysis used no new phenotypic data to find candidate immune exposures, relying instead on TCR beta sequences and their occurrence across donors. About five DR-DQ haplotypes were treated as single units for association and clustering because of strong linkage in the cohort. Around 320 gigabases of sequencing data and tens of millions of unique TCR sequences were included in an early release covering over 600 HLA-typed donors. HLA typing included class I and class II loci at four-digit resolution. Donor age, sex, ethnicity and CMV serostatus were compiled alongside the repertoire data. Across approximately 400 genotyped donors of the cohort, an average of roughly 230,000 unique TCR beta nucleotide sequences per donor were sequenced, and approximately 19% of those sequences were non-productive. In an earlier analysis of over 550 of the donors, high-throughput TCR beta sequencing was used to judge whether each TCR beta V gene segment behaved as functional or pseudogenic. A later genetic analysis took genome-wide SNP genotypes for about three fifths of the roughly 670 donors and used that subset as a discovery cohort.

The CDR3 goes from the cysteine to the phenylalanine over 16 residues. The read is trimmed to its CDR3 DNA, 48 bases read in frame from base 1. Sequences SGDLS (CDR1) and YYNGEE (CDR2) are obtained from the germline V gene. V is cut back by 0 bases and J by 5 bases, with 10 bases in the junction unmatched. A word on this clone: It has no known antigen specificity. Per-base quality was not reported, and no clone a single base away is much larger than it.

The protocol used for the library was the immunoSEQ multiplex PCR assay. For the multiplex PCR, a mixture combining 60 forward primers for TCR Vbeta segments and 13 reverse primers for TCR Jbeta segments was used. A multiplex PCR assay on genomic DNA amplified the CDR3 region of rearranged TCR beta genes. The Illumina HiSeq System was used to sequence the amplified TCR beta libraries as 87-base-pair reads. The study's processing was this. Across the 700 or so repertoires, a later analysis counted tens of millions of unique TCR beta chains, 8.5 million to 12 million of which were shared by at least two donors. A nearest-neighbor algorithm error-corrected the raw reads and collapsed the reads into unique sequences, merging closely related sequences to remove PCR and sequencing errors. CDR3 sequences were aligned to IMGT reference sequences to assign V, D and J gene segments. For a sequence to be retained, a match of at least six nucleotides was required to both a V gene segment and a J gene segment. A rearrangement counted as productive if the CDR3 had no stop codons and remained in frame with V and J, and every other rearrangement counted as non-productive. CDR3 was defined by IMGT convention, running from the second conserved V-encoded cysteine to the conserved J-encoded phenylalanine. In an earlier analysis of more than 550 of the donors, sequences lacking an unambiguous match to a single V gene segment were excluded. In an earlier analysis of approximately 590 of the donors, V segments were called functional above 56.7% productive rearrangements and were called segregating when the between-donor standard deviation exceeded 5%. To diagnose cytomegalovirus status from the catalog of TCR beta chain sequences, a statistical classification framework was built. V and J gene assignment, in a later analysis, came from comparing TCR nucleotide sequences with IMGT/GENE-DB human TR gene sequences. The TCRdist pipeline was used in a later analysis to assign CDR3 sequences and most-parsimonious VDJ recombination scenarios. In a later analysis, each TCR beta chain was defined by its CDR3 amino acid sequence together with its V-gene family, and reads lacking a unique V-gene family were excluded. In a later analysis, fewer than 650 highly shared, low-generation-probability nucleotide sequences were removed to address suspected cross-contamination and a sequencing artifact. In a later analysis, a clonal expansion index was calculated for each public chain from normalized within-repertoire ranks of inferred template counts. Generation probabilities in a later analysis came from a VDJ recombination model fitted to out-of-frame rearrangements, and those results were checked against IGoR. A later analysis scored TCR-TCR, TCR-HLA and TCR-CMV co-occurrence with hypergeometric tests, applying a repertoire-size bias correction to TCR pairs. A later analysis estimated false discovery rates by permuting HLA or CMV assignments 20 times. In a later analysis, co-occurring TCRs were grouped with DBSCAN, and TCRdist sequence similarity was added when clustering was performed within HLA-allele-positive subsets. Repertoires with fewer than 30,000 or more than 120,000 public chains, plus five repertoires with anomalous nucleotide sharing, were excluded from co-occurrence clustering. TCRdb re-hosts the immuneACCESS table, in-frame sequences only. Its copies lack some clones; in the studies checked, an unresolved V gene accounts for under half of them, and the cause for the rest is not known. V, J and clone size were drawn from that table, and D and trimming were deduced from the DNA. In all, the sample holds about 170,000 clones, and 75% to 90% of those were seen once. The ten largest clonotypes hold roughly 4.7% of the sample.

The cohort consisted of 650 to 850 healthy bone marrow donors. At the time of sampling, all cohort members were nominally healthy, though unrecorded immune exposures were likely present. The donor was CMV seropositive and was included in the group of 289 seropositive cohort members. A peripheral blood sample was provided by each donor, and peripheral blood mononuclear cells were used for TCR beta sequencing. Genomic DNA extraction from the blood cell samples was performed with the Qiagen DNeasy Blood Extraction Kit. Results and caveats for the whole study, not just this receptor: Because counts were too low, under 20 rarely observed V segments, including chromosome 9 orphons, were left out of the earlier analysis of over 550 of the donors. Only TCR beta chains were sequenced in this cohort, and the absence of alpha or paired-chain data limited detectable features. When HLA alleles, especially DR and DQ, strongly co-occurred, attributing TCR associations to individual alleles was difficult. A later analysis reported that several top co-occurrence clusters appeared linked to parvovirus B19, influenza, CMV and Epstein-Barr virus. In vitro tests confirmed that a few of the cytomegalovirus-associated TCR beta chains recognize cytomegalovirus antigens. The presence/absence analyses assumed that sequencing depth was roughly uniform across donors, and that assumption may not be true. For the cohort, immune exposure information was limited to CMV serostatus. Compared with the approximately 670-donor mean, donors in an Asian-associated ancestry cluster had fewer N-insertions in productive TCRs, according to a later genetic analysis. In a later analysis, HLA-associated TCR beta chains were found to be more clonally expanded and to have lower generation probabilities than equally common non-associated chains. An association between a missense DCLRE1C variant and V-gene and J-gene trimming of TCR beta chains was found in a later genetic analysis and replicated in an independent cohort. A cluster of highly shared sequence variants was judged likely to represent a technical artifact of the sequencing pipeline. A further reported finding was that TCR beta sequences accurately predicted the HLA-A and HLA-B alleles for most subjects in the first cohort. HLA typing was unavailable for some donors at each locus, so association tests used only the typed subset. In a later analysis, most CMV-associated TCR beta chains were found to appear HLA-restricted, with HLA associations seemingly driven largely by CMV exposure. The study listed 164 TCR beta chains as associated with cytomegalovirus. According to the authors, the approach could potentially be generalized to other disease states and immunological phenotypes. Correlated functional status among segregating V segments might reflect linkage disequilibrium, but an unknown experimental factor could not be ruled out. Some IMGT-functional V segments, including TRBV6-2 and TRBV6-3, could not be told apart with the 87-base-pair reads, so those segments were excluded. An earlier analysis of approximately 570 of the donors showed that most TCR beta V segments appeared in productive rearrangements either about 87% or about 30% of the time, which broadly matched IMGT annotations. According to a later analysis, TCR association rates differed among HLA loci, with DRB1 alleles showing the most associated TCRs and HLA-C alleles showing the fewest. Most TCR sequences were seen in very few donors, while some public TCRs were found in many individuals. At a false discovery rate of 0.05, a later analysis linked some 18,000 TCR beta sequences to specific HLA alleles. The classifier was reported to diagnose cytomegalovirus status with high specificity and sensitivity in both the original and validation cohorts.

The sequence derives from a woman aged 50 to 65 in good health and CMV-seropositive. Sample: PBMCs. Recombination connected TRBV9 to TRBJ1-1; 7 junctional bases match TRBD1. The CDR3 region has the sequence CASSVAPSAGGTEAFF. In nucleotide form, the sequence is TGTGCCAGCAGCGTAGCCCCCTCAGCAGGGGGGACTGAAGCTTTCTTT. Supplemented by the reference TRBV9 and TRBJ1-1 proteins around the CDR3, the complete variable domain is DSGVTQTPKHLITATGQRVTLRCSPRSGDLSVYWYQQSLDQGLQFLIQYYNGEERAKGNILERFSAQQFPDLHSELNLSSLELGDSALYFCASSVAPSAGGTEAFFGQGTRLTVV.